This is a list of T cell receptor beta chains from one sample in a study of T-cell reconstitution after alpha-beta-depleted transplantation in children. TCRdb recomputed calls from the PCR reads with MiXCR, one row per CDR3 protein. The table has about 400,000 distinct CDR3 sequences, about a fifth seen once; the top ten hold around 4%. The input for sequencing was PBMCs from the stem cell graft donor, taken from the stem cell graft. These receptors originate from a human donor who donated a stem cell graft to a child with acute myeloid leukemia. The CDR3 runs from the conserved cysteine through the conserved F or W. A D gene is named only where the DNA matches it firmly. Clone size is stated in some rows and not others, as once, few, many or a class when expanded.

v_call: TRBV27; j_call: TRBJ2-5; clone_size: few; d_call: TRBD2; cdr3_nt: TGTGCCAGCAGTAGAGCCGGGGGGCAAGAGACCCAGTACTTC; cdr3_aa: CASSRAGGQETQYF
v_call: TRBV20-1; j_call: TRBJ1-1; clone_size: few; d_call: .; cdr3_nt: TGCAGTGCAAAGACGGGCAGGAAAAACACTGAAGCTTTCTTT; cdr3_aa: CSAKTGRKNTEAFF
v_call: TRBV12-3/TRBV12-4; j_call: TRBJ2-3; clone_size: .; d_call: TRBD1; cdr3_nt: TGTGCCAGCAGTACCAGAACGGACAGGATCTCGGATACGCAGTATTTT; cdr3_aa: CASSTRTDRISDTQYF
v_call: TRBV24-1; j_call: TRBJ2-3; clone_size: .; d_call: .; cdr3_nt: TGTGCCACCAGTGAACCTACAGGGGAGGAGACAGATACGCAGTATTTT; cdr3_aa: CATSEPTGEETDTQYF
v_call: TRBV28; j_call: TRBJ2-5; clone_size: .; d_call: .; cdr3_nt: TGTGCCAGCAGTTTACGGCAGCCAAGGAACCAAGAGACCCAGTACTTC; cdr3_aa: CASSLRQPRNQETQYF
v_call: TRBV11-2; j_call: TRBJ1-6; clone_size: .; d_call: TRBD1; cdr3_nt: TGTGCCAGCAGCCTCCCACAGGGGGCCGGGGCGTTCTATAATTCACCCCTCCACTTT; cdr3_aa: CASSLPQGAGAFYNSPLHF
v_call: TRBV4-3; j_call: TRBJ2-1; clone_size: .; d_call: .; cdr3_nt: TGCGCCAGCAGCCAAGATGGAGCACGTGAGCAGTTCTTC; cdr3_aa: CASSQDGAREQFF
v_call: TRBV20-1; j_call: TRBJ2-7; clone_size: .; d_call: .; cdr3_nt: TGCAGTGCTAGGGGGAGCCTAGGATCCTACGAGCAGTACTTC; cdr3_aa: CSARGSLGSYEQYF
v_call: TRBV10-3; j_call: TRBJ2-3; clone_size: many; d_call: .; cdr3_nt: TGTGCCATCAGCGAGGGGTCCGAAGATGCGCAGTATTTT; cdr3_aa: CAISEGSEDAQYF
v_call: TRBV12-3/TRBV12-4; j_call: TRBJ2-3; clone_size: many; d_call: TRBD1; cdr3_nt: TGTGCCAGCAGTTTGAGCCCAGGGGGTGTAGATACGCAGTATTTT; cdr3_aa: CASSLSPGGVDTQYF
v_call: TRBV20-1; j_call: TRBJ2-1; clone_size: .; d_call: .; cdr3_nt: TGCAGTGCCCGTAAAAGTGGGACCCTCCTTTACAATGAGCAGTTCTTC; cdr3_aa: CSARKSGTLLYNEQFF
v_call: TRBV18; j_call: TRBJ2-7; clone_size: .; d_call: TRBD1; cdr3_nt: TGTGCCAGCTCCCGCCCGGGACAGGGGGGCGAGCAGTACTTC; cdr3_aa: CASSRPGQGGEQYF
v_call: TRBV6-1; j_call: TRBJ2-1; clone_size: many; d_call: .; cdr3_nt: TGTGCCAGCAGTCTGAACAGCGTGATACGGAATGAGCAGTTCTTC; cdr3_aa: CASSLNSVIRNEQFF
v_call: TRBV10-3; j_call: TRBJ2-7; clone_size: many; d_call: TRBD1; cdr3_nt: TGTGCCATCAGTGATACGGGACAGATTTACGAGCAGTACTTC; cdr3_aa: CAISDTGQIYEQYF
v_call: TRBV29-1; j_call: TRBJ1-1; clone_size: many; d_call: .; cdr3_nt: TGCAGCGTTGAAGGCCTCACCTCTGAAGCTTTCTTT; cdr3_aa: CSVEGLTSEAFF
v_call: TRBV12-3/TRBV12-4; j_call: TRBJ2-1; clone_size: many; d_call: .; cdr3_nt: TGTGCCAGCAGTTGGGGTTTGGGCAATGAGCAGTTCTTC; cdr3_aa: CASSWGLGNEQFF
v_call: TRBV6-1; j_call: TRBJ2-5; clone_size: .; d_call: TRBD1; cdr3_nt: TGTGCCAGCAGCAGATCCGGGACAGGTTTCCAAGAGACCCAGTACTTC; cdr3_aa: CASSRSGTGFQETQYF